The following is a T cell receptor (beta chain) sequence with its context. Method: immunoSEQ multiplex PCR; TCRdb's copy keeps in-frame clones and lacks some. The profile covers approximately 110,000 clones, with approximately 85% appearing a single time and 3.5% to 5% taken by the ten largest. This sample is drawn from a study of blood T cell repertoires in COVID-19. About the study: The analysed material was cDNA or gDNA that came from T cells, B-cell-depleted T cells, or PBMCs.

J gave up 10 bases and V 6 bases, and 14 bases lay outside the gene matches. CDR1 is MNHEY, CDR2 SVGAGI, per germline. The CDR3 has 14 amino acids. Sequencing used peripheral blood. The sequence came from a man aged 50 to 59 with acute or convalescent COVID-19. The V call is TRBV6-5, the J call TRBJ1-2; TRBD1 matches at 7 bases. The CDR3 spells CASSEYRDSHVYTF. The CDR3 DNA is TGTGCCAGCAGCGAGTATAGGGACAGCCATGTCTACACCTTC.